The 18 T cell receptor beta chains below were found in one sample sequenced in a study of T-cell reconstitution after alpha-beta-depleted transplantation in children. Unique molecular identifiers were used to barcode this TCRbeta library. TCRdb reprocessed the PCR reads via MiXCR and lists one record per CDR3 protein. The table includes approximately 520,000 distinct CDR3 sequences, less than 35% detected once. Sequences were derived from PBMCs from the stem cell graft donor, sampled from the stem cell graft. The receptor set was obtained from a human donor who donated a stem cell graft to a child with aplastic anemia.

The chain has TRBV29-1 and TRBJ1-1; a weak D match, TRBD1 (5 bases). V was clipped by 5 bases and J by 3 bases, with 13 bases between them. CDR1 and CDR2 (germline): SQVTM, ANQGSEA. The CDR3 consists of 13 residues. CDR3 in DNA: TGCAGCGTTAGTAGGGGTTTTGACACTGAAGCTTTCTTT. Protein: CSVSRGFDTEAFF.

This clonotype showed up just a few times. The genes are TRBV9 and TRBJ1-1, with a weak D call TRBD1 (6 bases). Trimming cost V 3 bases and J 1 base, with 16 bases left between them. Germline loops: CDR1 SGDLS, CDR2 YYNGEE. This CDR3 region has 16 residues. CDR3: CASSEEEGGPNTEAFF. In DNA form, the CDR3 reads TGTGCCAGCAGCGAGGAGGAAGGGGGGCCGAACACTGAAGCTTTCTTT.

J is TRBJ2-5 and V is TRBV12-3 or TRBV12-4, with D unresolved. V was cut by 3 bases and J by 5 bases, with 16 bases left in between. The CDR3 is made up of 15 amino acids. This CDR3 is CASSLGGGVGETQYF. The CDR3 DNA reads TGTGCCAGCAGTTTGGGTGGTGGAGTGGGGGAGACCCAGTACTTC.

The table lists this clonotype with a few counts. This rearrangement joins TRBV5-5 to TRBJ2-2; D gene unclear. Germline V gives CDR1 SGHKS, CDR2 YYEKEE (reference sequence). Trimming pared 1 base from V and 1 base from J, leaving 11 bases between. The CDR3 covers 16 residues. The CDR3 DNA sequence: TGTGCCAGCAGCTTGTCGACGGGTCGGAACACCGGGGAGCTGTTTTTT. This translates into CASSLSTGRNTGELFF.

This clonotype was seen a few times. The V call is TRBV29-1, the J call TRBJ2-1; no clear D gene. Germline-derived CDR1 and CDR2 are SQVTM and ANQGSEA. CDR3 length: 12 residues. V was pared by 3 bases and J by 5 bases, with 8 bases between. The CDR3 protein is CSVDSVDNEQFF. For the CDR3, the DNA is TGCAGCGTTGACTCTGTGGACAATGAGCAGTTCTTC.

Only a few counts were recorded for this clonotype. This chain uses TRBV15 with TRBJ2-7, with 8 positions matching TRBD1. With 6 bases clipped from V and 6 bases from J, the junction kept 4 bases outside the gene matches. The CDR3 loop spans 12 amino acids. Looked up from germline, CDR1 is LNHNV and CDR2 is YYDKDF (reference sequence). The CDR3 region has the DNA TGTGCCACCAGGCCAGGGGGCGGCGAGCAGTACTTC. Its translation: CATRPGGGEQYF.

The gene calls are TRBV5-1 and TRBJ2-6; D possibly corresponds to TRBD2 (6 bases). Between the trimmed V and J ends, which lost 1 base and 1 base, there was a span of 9 bases. Germline assignment: CDR1 SGHRS and CDR2 YFSETQ. The CDR3 contains 16 residues. CDR3 DNA: TGCGCCAGCAGCTTGAACGCGGGGTCTGGGGCCAACGTCCTGACTTTC. Its translation: CASSLNAGSGANVLTF.

The chain recombines TRBV7-7 with TRBJ1-2, with D possibly being TRBD1 (5 bases). V was cut by 4 bases and J by 1 base, with 22 bases left in between. The CDR3 runs to 18 residues. Germline lookup yields CDR1 SSHAT and CDR2 FNYEAQ (reference sequence). In nucleotides, the CDR3 is TGTGCCAGCAGCTGGGTGTCAGACAGATCCCTCAATAACTATGGCTACACCTTC. This codes for CASSWVSDRSLNNYGYTF.

This chain uses TRBV5-1 with TRBJ1-1, with D maybe TRBD1 (6 bases). CDR1 SGHRS and CDR2 YFSETQ come from the germline V gene. The CDR3 loop spans 15 amino acids. The V end lost 3 bases, the J end lost 1 base, and 13 bases lay between the germline ends. The CDR3 region is CASSSTGPWNTEAFF. CDR3 nucleotide sequence: TGCGCCAGCAGCTCCACAGGGCCGTGGAACACTGAAGCTTTCTTT. Full variable domain (outside the CDR3, taken from reference TRBV5-1 and TRBJ1-1): KAGVTQTPRYLIKTRGQQVTLSCSPISGHRSVSWYQQTPGQGLQFLFEYFSETQRNKGNFPGRFSGRQFSNSRSEMNVSTLELGDSALYLCASSSTGPWNTEAFFGQGTRLTVV.

This clonotype was counted between two and nine times. The CDR3: CASSLSVGGPMTDEQFF. CDR3 in DNA: TGCGCCAGCAGCTTGAGTGTGGGAGGGCCCATGACGGATGAGCAGTTCTTC. The chain uses TRBV5-1 and TRBJ2-1; 7 nucleotides agree with TRBD2. The CDR3 loop spans 17 amino acids. CDR1 and CDR2 from the germline V gene are SGHRS and YFSETQ. Unmatched junction bases numbered 15, after V lost 1 base and J lost 8 bases.

This clonotype was observed a handful of times. This chain connects TRBV6-2 or TRBV6-3 to TRBJ1-1; D gene uncertain. V was trimmed by 6 bases and J by 7 bases, leaving 12 bases between them. The germline V gene has CDR1 MNHEY and CDR2 SVGEGT. The CDR3 runs to 12 residues. The CDR3 nucleotides are TGTGCCAGCAGCTCCATTCGACGTGAAGCTTTCTTT. Translation: CASSSIRREAFF.

The sample holds one count of this clonotype. The chain couples TRBV7-2 to TRBJ2-1; 7 bases line up with TRBD1. This CDR3 region has 17 residues. Germline V lookup: CDR1 SGHTA, CDR2 FQGNSA. After removal of 0 bases from V and 2 bases from J, the junction contained 7 bases not matched to a gene. CDR3 region: CASSLAATGTPYNEQFF. As DNA, the CDR3 is TGTGCCAGCAGCTTAGCGGCGACAGGGACCCCCTACAATGAGCAGTTCTTC.

This clonotype was seen repeatedly, ten times or more. The rearrangement uses TRBV12-3 or TRBV12-4 and TRBJ2-7; 9 nucleotides line up with TRBD1. V was pared by 6 bases and J by 3 bases, with 3 bases of the junction left unmatched. The CDR3 runs to 13 residues. The CDR3 here is CASSLTGGYEQYF. As DNA, the CDR3 is TGTGCCAGCAGCTTGACAGGGGGCTACGAGCAGTACTTC.

The rearrangement links TRBV7-2 to TRBJ2-2; a weak D match, TRBD2 (6 bases). The CDR3 is 15 residues long. V was shortened by 5 bases and J by 3 bases, with 13 bases between the two germline ends. Germline V lookup: CDR1 SGHTA, CDR2 FQGNSA. CDR3 sequence (DNA): TGTGCCAGCAGCCCTGGGACTCCCGACACCGGGGAGCTGTTTTTT. As protein: CASSPGTPDTGELFF.

This clonotype was detected ten times or more. This chain joins TRBV6-5 and TRBJ1-1, with D possibly being TRBD1 (5 bases). The length of the CDR3 is 12 residues. Deletions cut 2 bases from V and 5 bases from J, with 6 bases between. Germline-derived CDR1 and CDR2 are MNHEY and SVGAGI. The CDR3 reads CASSYGGTEAFF. In DNA form, the CDR3 reads TGTGCCAGCAGTTACGGGGGAACTGAAGCTTTCTTT.

The gene calls are TRBV3-1 and TRBJ2-2; 12 bases agree with TRBD2. Unmatched junction bases numbered 7, after V lost 6 bases and J lost 2 bases. Germline CDR1 reads LGHDT; CDR2 reads YNNKEL (reference sequence). CDR3 size: 17 residues. CDR3 in DNA: TGTGCCAGCAGTCTACTAGCGGGAGGACGAAACACCGGGGAGCTGTTTTTT. Translating it yields CASSLLAGGRNTGELFF.

The rearrangement joins TRBV7-2 to TRBJ1-5, with D uncertain. Germline CDR1 and CDR2: SGHTA and FQGNSA. This CDR3 comprises 14 residues. Trimming left V 5 bases short and J 3 bases short, with 11 bases between. As DNA, the CDR3 is TGTGCCAGCAGCACACAGATCCCCAATCAGCCCCAGCATTTT. This encodes CASSTQIPNQPQHF.

The J gene is TRBJ2-7, the V gene TRBV6-2 or TRBV6-3, with TRBD2 identical over 8 bases. Germline values: CDR1 MNHEY, CDR2 SVGEGT. This CDR3 comprises 16 residues. The junction had 9 bases not matched to a gene; V was cut back by 2 bases and J by 3 bases. This CDR3 is CASSYPSGSKVYEQYF. For the CDR3, the DNA is TGTGCCAGCAGTTACCCCAGCGGGAGCAAGGTCTACGAGCAGTACTTC.